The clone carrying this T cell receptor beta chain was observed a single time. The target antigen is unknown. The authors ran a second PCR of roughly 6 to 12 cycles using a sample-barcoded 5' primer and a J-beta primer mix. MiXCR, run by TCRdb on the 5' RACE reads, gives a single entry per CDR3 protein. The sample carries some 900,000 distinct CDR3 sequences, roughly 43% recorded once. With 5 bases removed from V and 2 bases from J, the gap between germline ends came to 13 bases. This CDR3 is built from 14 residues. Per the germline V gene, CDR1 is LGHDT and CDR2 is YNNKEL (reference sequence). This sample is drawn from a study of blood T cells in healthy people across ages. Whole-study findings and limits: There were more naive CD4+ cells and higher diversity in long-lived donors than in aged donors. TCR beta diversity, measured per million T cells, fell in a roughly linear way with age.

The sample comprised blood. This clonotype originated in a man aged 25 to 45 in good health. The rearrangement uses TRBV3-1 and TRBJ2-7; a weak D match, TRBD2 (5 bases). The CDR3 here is CASSSGGAPYEQYF. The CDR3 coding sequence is TGTGCCAGCAGCTCCGGAGGCGCCCCCTACGAGCAGTACTTC.